This TCR beta chain is from a study of graft-versus-host responses after intestinal transplantation. The wider study: Grafts that recipients had were multivisceral, liver-intestinal, or isolated intestinal transplants.

The germline V gene encodes CDR1 SGHNT and CDR2 YENEEA. The CDR3 covers 14 residues. The V segment lost 6 bases and the J segment 6 bases; nucleotides outside the gene matches: 6. Here immunoSEQ multiplex PCR was the method, and the copy in TCRdb shows in-frame clones only, minus some. The data hold 9,900 or so clones, with roughly 31% observed a single time. V gene TRBV11-3 combines with J gene TRBJ2-2; 8 bases are a match to TRBD2. The material sequenced was alloreactive CD4+ T cells from a mixed lymphocyte reaction culture, taken before transplantation. This sample's subset: CFSE-low proliferating T cells sorted from roughly 6-day pre-transplant mixed lymphocyte reaction (GvH or HvG direction). The receptor's source is a human patient who was an organ donor for intestinal transplantation. CDR3 DNA: TGTGCCAGCAGGGGCGGGGGGACCCCCGGGGAGCTGTTTTTT. Protein: CASRGGGTPGELFF.